This TCR beta chain was sequenced for a study of vaccination and CD4 T cells after COVID-19. About this clonotype itself: As yet, its antigen is unknown.

Treatment reported: roughly 10-day PBMC culture with coronavirus spike peptide pools or control peptides (ViraFEST assay). The Oncomine TCR Beta short-read assay was applied to DNA of cultured CD4+ T cells. Someone extracted genomic DNA from cultured CD4+ T cells. TCRdb re-derived calls from the PCR reads in MiXCR, one entry per CDR3 protein. In the table there are 15,000 or so distinct CDR3 sequences, roughly two fifths of which are singletons. The receptor was derived from a human donor who had recovered from COVID-19. Sequencing input: CD4+ T cells from blood, cultured in vitro.

Here the CDR3 reads CASTLGRNNYGYTF. CDR3 coding DNA: TGTGCCAGCACTCTAGGGAGGAATAACTATGGCTACACCTTC. J is TRBJ1-2 and V is TRBV2; D unresolved. Trimming pared 7 bases from V and 1 base from J, leaving 13 bases between. The CDR3 contains 14 residues. Germline V gives CDR1 SNHLY, CDR2 FYNNEI.